Listed below are T cell receptor beta chains from one sample, sequenced in a study of response to subunit inactivated influenza vaccine. TCRdb re-derived calls from the RT-PCR reads in MiXCR, one entry per CDR3 protein. In the table there are hundreds of thousands of distinct CDR3 sequences, 21% of which are singletons. The sample consisted of PBMCs from blood, taken 21 months after vaccination. Every receptor here comes from a man between 50 and 75 years old who received an inactivated influenza vaccine. The CDR3 runs from the conserved cysteine through the conserved F or W.

CDR3aa | j_gene | v_gene
CASSQEWGGTYEQYF | TRBJ2-7 | TRBV3-1
CASSRGRGETYGYTF | TRBJ1-2 | TRBV2
CASTASKVADTQYF | TRBJ2-3 | TRBV12-3/TRBV12-4
CASSQDWDSYNSPLHF | TRBJ1-6 | TRBV4-3
CASSPEGGADTKNIQYF | TRBJ2-4 | TRBV5-6
CASSSPDRASYEQYF | TRBJ2-7 | TRBV5-1
CASLQGERVGGELFF | TRBJ2-2 | TRBV19
CASRLRGEETQYF | TRBJ2-5 | TRBV27
CSATPLIITDTQYF | TRBJ2-3 | TRBV20-1
CASSERLAWGQETQYF | TRBJ2-5 | TRBV6-1
CSGRLEGTEAFF | TRBJ1-1 | TRBV29-1
CASSQLQIAGHTDTQYF | TRBJ2-3 | TRBV4-3
CSVHAAPVLFF | TRBJ2-1 | TRBV29-1
CATSRQDSTYEQYF | TRBJ2-7 | TRBV15
CASSLGEASGYYEQYF | TRBJ2-7 | TRBV5-1
CSAHIPRGTGRDQPQHF | TRBJ1-5 | TRBV20-1